This entry is about one T cell receptor (beta chain). Data came from immunoSEQ multiplex PCR; TCRdb stores just in-frame clones and leaves some out. The table includes roughly 300,000 clones, about nine tenths detected once. The data are from a study of cytomegalovirus exposure and HLA in healthy donors. The germline V gene encodes CDR1 LGHNA and CDR2 YSLEER. V lost 3 bases, J lost 6 bases, and 7 bases stayed unmatched. The CDR3 runs to 14 residues. The receptor comes from a woman in her thirties in good health and CMV-seropositive. The sequencing input was PBMCs. V is TRBV4-3 and J is TRBJ2-7; 8 bases are a match to TRBD2. CDR3 region: CASSQGLVSAEQYF. In DNA, the CDR3 is TGCGCCAGCAGCCAGGGACTAGTATCGGCCGAGCAGTACTTC.